Below, one T cell receptor beta chain is given with its context. Trimming removed 3 bases from V and 10 bases from J, with 10 bases in between. The germline V gene encodes CDR1 SGDLS and CDR2 YYNGEE. The CDR3 runs 12 residues. The sample originates from a study of OX40 agonist ivuxolimab in advanced cancers. Looking at the study overall: Ivuxolimab doses were 0.01, 0.1, 0.3, 1.5, 3 or 10 mg/kg every 2 weeks.

Using immunoSEQ multiplex PCR, the repertoire was profiled, and TCRdb retains in-frame clones only, with some absent. The data show over 50,000 clones, 70% to 85% seen once. Sample: CD4+ or CD8+ T cells sorted from blood, taken in a trial of the OX40 agonist ivuxolimab. This chain joins TRBV9 and TRBJ2-2; either TRBD1 or TRBD2 may supply D (5 bases each). This clonotype was obtained from an adult with an advanced solid tumor such as melanoma, head and neck, liver or kidney cancer. The CDR3 DNA follows: TGTGCCAGCAGCGCATCGGGGCAGGAGCTGTTTTTT. Its translation: CASSASGQELFF.